The 29 T cell receptor beta chains in this list originate from one sample, sequenced in a study of blood T cell repertoires in COVID-19. Sequencing used immunoSEQ multiplex PCR; TCRdb keeps in-frame clones, though not all of them. The data contain roughly 27,000 clones, 90% to 95% of them singletons. The sample taken for sequencing was peripheral blood. These receptor sequences come from a human donor with active COVID-19. The donor label of this sample is uncertain.

The chain joins TRBV2 to TRBJ2-3, with 12 nucleotides matching TRBD2. This CDR3 is built from 16 residues. Germline V lookup: CDR1 SNHLY, CDR2 FYNNEI. Trimming removed 6 bases from V and 4 bases from J; junction bases left unmatched: 8. CDR3 DNA: TGTGCCAGCAGGGCTAGCGGGGGGGCTAATGCAGATACGCAGTATTTT. The encoded protein is CASRASGGANADTQYF.

This sequence joins TRBV11-2 and TRBJ2-1, with D maybe TRBD2 (7 bases). V lost 3 bases, J lost 7 bases, and 16 bases lay in between. CDR1 and CDR2 from the germline V gene are SGHAT and FQNNGV. The CDR3 consists of 15 residues. In DNA, the CDR3 is TGTGCCAGCAGCTTTATGGGGGGGCCTAGAAATGAGCAGTTCTTC. Translated, it gives CASSFMGGPRNEQFF.

The chain couples TRBV21-1 to TRBJ1-5; the table gives TRBD1 as D, unverified against the DNA. TRBV21-1 is a recognized pseudogene. This CDR3 has 18 amino acids. CDR3 region: CASSSGTGEGHSNQPQHF. CDR3 in DNA: TGTGCCAGCAGTTCCGGGACAGGGGAAGGACATAGCAATCAGCCCCAGCATTTT.

The chain combines TRBV11-2 with TRBJ1-6; the match to TRBD1 covers 9 bases. The CDR3 runs to 17 residues. Germline trimming cut 1 base from V and 1 base from J; bases unmatched to any gene: 2. From germline, CDR1 is SGHAT and CDR2 FQNNGV. CDR3 protein: CASSLVTGGSYNSPLHF. As DNA, the CDR3 is TGTGCCAGCAGCTTAGTGACAGGGGGGTCCTATAATTCACCCCTCCACTTT.

The CDR3 nucleotides read TGTGCCAGCAGTTATCCCGGGACACCGACTTCAGATACGCAGTATTTT. Its protein product is CASSYPGTPTSDTQYF. The V gene is TRBV7-8, the J gene TRBJ2-3; a possible D gene is TRBD1 (6 bases). This CDR3 has 16 residues. Germline CDR1 SGHVS, CDR2 FQNEAQ. The V end was cut by 6 bases, the J end by 4 bases, with 20 bases between.

The chain combines TRBV7-9 with TRBJ1-1; D unresolved. The V and J ends lost 2 bases and 1 base respectively, with 8 bases between them. The length of the CDR3 is 14 residues. In germline, CDR1 is SEHNR, CDR2 FQNEAQ (reference sequence). The CDR3: CASSLRSRNTEAFF. The CDR3, as DNA: TGTGCCAGCAGCTTACGGAGCCGGAACACTGAAGCTTTCTTT.

The gene calls are TRBV3-1 (or the pseudogene TRBV3-2) and TRBJ2-3, with D possibly being TRBD1 (6 bases). The CDR3 contains 15 residues. Trimming cost V 3 bases and J 4 bases, with 14 bases left between them. Germline CDR1 reads LGHDT; CDR2 reads YNNKEL (reference sequence). CDR3 in amino acids: CASSHPPDSPDTQYF. The CDR3 nucleotides read TGTGCCAGCAGCCACCCGCCGGACAGCCCAGATACGCAGTATTTT.

This sequence joins TRBV10-2 and TRBJ2-7; D not resolved. The germline V gene has CDR1 WSHSY and CDR2 SAAADI. The CDR3 totals 13 residues. Trimming cost V 6 bases and J 3 bases, with 12 bases left between them. The CDR3 region has the DNA TGCGCCAGCAGGCGAACTCCTCTCTACGAGCAGTACTTC. This translates into CASRRTPLYEQYF.

This chain joins TRBV5-6 and TRBJ2-5; 7 bases line up with TRBD2. The germline V gene encodes CDR1 SGHDT and CDR2 YYEEEE. V was pared by 6 bases and J by 2 bases, with 13 bases of the junction left unmatched. The CDR3 runs 16 residues. The CDR3 loop reads CASTLRGGTPQETQYF. The DNA for the CDR3 is TGTGCCAGCACTTTGAGGGGAGGGACCCCTCAAGAGACCCAGTACTTC.

V gene TRBV30 combines with J gene TRBJ2-7; possible D gene TRBD2, 7 bases. Germline CDR1 and CDR2: GTSNPN and SVGIG (reference sequence). The length of the CDR3 is 15 residues. CDR3 residues: CVATPNRARGVEQYF. The CDR3 nucleotides read TGTGTCGCCACGCCCAACAGGGCTCGGGGGGTCGAGCAGTACTTC.

The rearrangement links TRBV28 to TRBJ2-1, with D perhaps matching TRBD1 (6 bases). CDR1 is MDHEN, CDR2 SYDVKM, per germline. The V end lost 1 base, the J end lost 5 bases, and 12 bases lay between the germline ends. The CDR3 spans 15 residues. In DNA, the CDR3 is TGTGCCAGCAGTTTATCACAGGGTAGAAACAATGAGCAGTTCTTC. Translation gives CASSLSQGRNNEQFF.

This clone was detected a few times. This chain links TRBV7-2 with TRBJ2-5; TRBD2 agrees at 10 bases. V gave up 1 base and J gave up 5 bases; unmatched junction bases: 4. The CDR3 has 15 residues. The germline gives CDR1 SGHTA, CDR2 FQGNSA. CDR3 bases: TGTGCCAGCAGCTTAGAAGCGGGAGGGCCTGAGACCCAGTACTTC. Translation gives CASSLEAGGPETQYF. The variable domain in full, with the rest retrieved from reference TRBV7-2 and TRBJ2-5, is GAGVSQSPSNKVTEKGKDVELRCDPISGHTALYWYRQSLGQGLEFLIYFQGNSAPDKSGLPSDRFSAERTGGSVSTLTIQRTQQEDSAVYLCASSLEAGGPETQYFGPGTRLLVL.

This clone has a single count. The genes are TRBV24-1 and TRBJ2-7; 12 nucleotides align to TRBD1. This CDR3 is 16 amino acids long. The germline V gene encodes CDR1 KGHDR and CDR2 SFDVKD. V lost 3 bases to trimming and J lost 5 bases; unmatched junction nucleotides: 7. The DNA for the CDR3 is TGTGCCACCAGTGATCCGGGACAGGGGGCGTTAAACGAGCAGTACTTC. This sequence encodes CATSDPGQGALNEQYF.

The chain employs TRBV29-1 and TRBJ2-2; 9 nucleotides agree with TRBD1. Trimming at V came to 5 bases and at J to 15 bases, leaving 7 bases not matched to a gene. Germline V gene sequence: CDR1 SQVTM, CDR2 ANQGSEA. The CDR3 has 11 amino acids. This CDR3 is CSVPGQGRVFF. The CDR3 nucleotides read TGCAGCGTTCCGGGACAGGGACGGGTGTTTTTT.

The V and J genes are TRBV7-3 and TRBJ2-2; D may be TRBD2 (6 bases). This CDR3 comprises 13 residues. The germline V and J ends were trimmed by 5 bases and 4 bases, with 8 bases remaining between them. Germline values: CDR1 SGHTA, CDR2 FQGTGA. This CDR3 reads CASSQTSTGELFF. CDR3 DNA sequence: TGTGCCAGCAGCCAGACTAGCACCGGGGAGCTGTTTTTT.

This clone was detected a few times. The V call is TRBV6-2 or TRBV6-3, the J call TRBJ2-1; 9 bases are a match to TRBD2. Germline CDR1 MNHEY, CDR2 SVGEGT. The CDR3 loop spans 15 amino acids. V lost 2 bases, J lost 9 bases, and 8 bases stayed unmatched. This CDR3 reads CASSYIGGGAGEQFF. As DNA, the CDR3 is TGTGCCAGCAGTTACATTGGCGGGGGGGCCGGTGAGCAGTTCTTC.

J is TRBJ2-5 and V is TRBV6-5; 11 bases line up with TRBD2. V was clipped by 1 base and J by 1 base; unmatched bases: 2. The CDR3 contains 16 residues. From germline, CDR1 is MNHEY and CDR2 SVGAGI. The CDR3, as DNA: TGTGCCAGCAGTTACTTTAGCGGGAGGGCCCAAGAGACCCAGTACTTC. This encodes CASSYFSGRAQETQYF.

The chain has TRBV3-1 (or the pseudogene TRBV3-2) and TRBJ2-5; D remains unclear. The ends were cut back, 4 bases at V and 3 bases at J, with 15 bases in the middle. The CDR3 has 15 amino acids. In germline, CDR1 is LGHDT, CDR2 YNNKEL (reference sequence). The CDR3 loop reads CASSPREDLKETQYF. CDR3 DNA sequence: TGTGCCAGCAGCCCGAGAGAAGATTTAAAAGAGACCCAGTACTTC.

The DNA of the CDR3 is TGTGCCAGCAGTGAAGGGCGGCAGGGCTACGAGCAGTACTTC. It yields the protein CASSEGRQGYEQYF. The chain has TRBV6-1 and TRBJ2-7; tentatively, D is TRBD1 (5 bases). Germline CDR1 is MNHNS and CDR2 is SASEGT. CDR3 size: 14 residues. The V end was cut by 1 base, the J end by 3 bases, with 10 bases between.

The gene calls are TRBV2 and TRBJ1-5; D is possibly TRBD1 (5 bases). This CDR3 comprises 15 residues. Germline V gives CDR1 SNHLY, CDR2 FYNNEI. V shed 7 bases and J shed 4 bases, with 17 bases lying between them. CDR3 residues: CASNLRGGENQPQHF. The CDR3 DNA reads as TGTGCCAGCAACCTAAGGGGAGGGGAAAATCAGCCCCAGCATTTT. The variable domain in full, with the rest retrieved from reference TRBV2 and TRBJ1-5, is EPEVTQTPSHQVTQMGQEVILRCVPISNHLYFYWYRQILGQKVEFLVSFYNNEISEKSEIFDDQFSVERPDGSNFTLKIRSTKLEDSAMYFCASNLRGGENQPQHFGDGTRLSIL.

This chain uses TRBV30 with TRBJ1-1; a weak D match, TRBD1 (5 bases). The CDR3 covers 15 residues. Looked up from germline, CDR1 is GTSNPN and CDR2 is SVGIG (reference sequence). The V and J ends lost 0 bases and 1 base respectively, with 12 bases between them. Here the CDR3 reads CAWSVGTTANTEAFF. In DNA form, the CDR3 reads TGTGCCTGGAGTGTAGGAACGACAGCGAACACTGAAGCTTTCTTT. Complete variable domain (other parts from reference TRBV30 and TRBJ1-1): SQTIHQWPATLVQPVGSPLSLECTVEGTSNPNLYWYRQAAGRGLQLLFYSVGIGQISSEVPQNLSASRPQDRQFILSSKKLLLSDSGFYLCAWSVGTTANTEAFFGQGTRLTVV.

The gene calls are TRBV15 and TRBJ2-1; possible D gene TRBD2, 5 bases. The CDR3 totals 16 residues. Trimming removed 1 base from V and 2 bases from J, with 12 bases in between. CDR1 and CDR2 (germline): LNHNV, YYDKDF (reference sequence). The CDR3 reads CATSRGSGLAYNEQFF. The CDR3 region has the DNA TGTGCCACCAGCAGAGGGAGCGGCCTCGCCTACAATGAGCAGTTCTTC.

This clone showed up just a few times. The CDR3 DNA is TGTGCCAGCAGTGGTTTGACAGGGGAGTCGATGAACACTGAAGCTTTCTTT. It yields the protein CASSGLTGESMNTEAFF. The chain recombines TRBV2 with TRBJ1-1, with TRBD1 matching 8 bases. V was clipped by 4 bases and J by 0 bases; unmatched bases: 10. Germline V lookup: CDR1 SNHLY, CDR2 FYNNEI. The CDR3 consists of 17 residues.

This CDR3 is CASSQLAGGRDEQFF. CDR3 nucleotide sequence: TGTGCCAGCAGCCAGCTAGCGGGAGGGCGTGATGAGCAGTTCTTC. The J gene is TRBJ2-1, the V gene TRBV4-2, with 12 positions matching TRBD2. From germline, CDR1 is LGHNA and CDR2 YNFKEQ. CDR3 length: 15 amino acids. V lost 3 bases, J lost 8 bases, and 5 bases stayed unmatched.

Comments on this clone: At one end, the junction sequence differs from germline, possibly due to a read error. This chain uses TRBV7-7 with TRBJ2-6; 11 bases agree with TRBD1. Germline lookup yields CDR1 SSHAT and CDR2 FNYEAQ (reference sequence). The CDR3 extends over 20 amino acids. The CDR3 sequence is CASNGQGARSISSGANVLTF. The CDR3 region has the DNA TGTGCTAGCAACGGACAGGGGGCCCGATCGATCTCATCTGGGGCCAACGTCCTGACTTTC.

The chain recombines TRBV28 with TRBJ2-7; 10 bases are shared with TRBD2. Germline CDR1 MDHEN, CDR2 SYDVKM. The CDR3 is made up of 14 amino acids. V lost 3 bases and J lost 4; bases outside the gene matches: 3. CDR3 sequence reads: CASSFGLAEYEQYF. The CDR3 region has the DNA TGTGCCAGCAGTTTCGGACTAGCGGAATACGAGCAGTACTTC.

This rearrangement joins TRBV18 to TRBJ2-7; 13 nucleotides align to TRBD2. Germline V lookup: CDR1 KGHSH, CDR2 LQKENI. Trimming cost V 3 bases and J 4 bases; bases outside gene matches: 6. The CDR3 is made up of 16 amino acids. The DNA of the CDR3 is TGTGCCAGCTCACCCCCGGGACTAGCGGGATTGTACGAGCAGTACTTC. This gives the protein CASSPPGLAGLYEQYF. Looking up the rest from reference TRBV18 and TRBJ2-7 gives the full variable domain: NAGVMQNPRHLVRRRGQEARLRCSPMKGHSHVYWYRQLPEEGLKFMVYLQKENIIDESGMPKERFSAEFPKEGPSILRIQQVVRGDSAAYFCASSPPGLAGLYEQYFGPGTRLTVT.

The genes are TRBV7-6 and TRBJ2-1; 10 bases map to TRBD2. Germline assignment: CDR1 SGHVS and CDR2 FNYEAQ. The J segment lost 4 bases and the V segment lost 2 bases, leaving 8 bases of the junction unmatched. CDR3 length: 17 amino acids. The CDR3: CASSLSVPSGGYNEQFF. In DNA form, the CDR3 reads TGTGCCAGCAGCTTATCGGTCCCTAGCGGGGGATACAATGAGCAGTTCTTC.

The gene calls are TRBV6-1 and TRBJ1-5; no reliable D call. The germline gives CDR1 MNHNS, CDR2 SASEGT. The CDR3 has 15 amino acids. With 1 base removed from V and 2 bases from J, the gap between germline ends came to 9 bases. The CDR3 coding sequence is TGTGCCAGCAGTGAAGGGAGGGTTGGCAATCAGCCCCAGCATTTT. Its protein product is CASSEGRVGNQPQHF.